A selection of T cell receptor beta chains follows, all from one sample in a study of T cell changes during pregnancy in multiple sclerosis. Sequencing used immunoSEQ multiplex PCR; TCRdb keeps in-frame clones, though not all of them. Of 65,000 to 70,000 clones in the sample, approximately 92% are singletons; the top ten hold roughly 2%. The starting material was peripheral blood, obtained in the third trimester of pregnancy. Receptor source: a female donor in good health, enrolled as a control in a pregnancy study. CDR3s include the opening cysteine and the closing phenylalanine or tryptophan. The D gene is left open where the match is weak. Only some rows state a clone size, as once, few, many or a class for expanded clones.

clone_size d_call j_call v_call cdr3_nt cdr3_aa
few - TRBJ1-6 TRBV15 TGTGCCACCAGCAGAGATCGCGGGGGAACGTATAATTCACCCCTCCACTTT CATSRDRGGTYNSPLHF
- - TRBJ1-1 TRBV7-3 TGTGCCAGCAGCTTAATCGGGGGGCCCAGCCGGGCTAACACTGAAGCTTTCTTT CASSLIGGPSRANTEAFF
medium-sized TRBD2 TRBJ2-3 TRBV6-1 TGTGCCAGCAGTGCCCTAGCGGGAGGGCCAGATACGCAGTATTTT CASSALAGGPDTQYF
- - TRBJ2-7 TRBV6-5 TGTGCCAGCAGTTACTCGATCGGGGGTTCCTACGAGCAGTACTTC CASSYSIGGSYEQYF
- - TRBJ2-3 TRBV27 TGTGCCAGCAGTTTAAGGTGGAGGTTTACGACAGATACGCAGTATTTT CASSLRWRFTTDTQYF
- TRBD2 TRBJ2-7 TRBV6-1 TGTGCCAGCAGTGAACGTGGGGACTACATCTACGAGCAGTACTTC CASSERGDYIYEQYF
- TRBD2 TRBJ2-1 TRBV7-8 TGTGCCAGCAGCCCACCGGGACTACCAACCTACAATGAGCAGTTCTTC CASSPPGLPTYNEQFF
once - TRBJ1-2 TRBV7-9 TGTGCCAGCACCCCGGCAGGGGCGGCTAACTATGGCTACACCTTC CASTPAGAANYGYTF
once TRBD1 TRBJ2-1 TRBV6-5 TGTGCCAGCAGTATAGAGAGGGGGCTTGAGCAGTTCTTC CASSIERGLEQFF
- TRBD2 TRBJ2-7 TRBV6-1 TGTGCCAGCAGTGAAAATATATGGGGGACTAGCGGGTTCTACGAGCAGTACTTC CASSENIWGTSGFYEQYF
- - TRBJ1-2 TRBV5-1 TGCGCCAGCAGTGGGGGGTTTTATGGCTATGGCTACACCTTC CASSGGFYGYGYTF
once - TRBJ1-1 TRBV6-1 TGTGCCAGCCGCCCCCCCCCAGGGAGGGAGACTGAAGCTTTCTTT CASRPPPGRETEAFF
- - TRBJ2-2 TRBV6-4 TGTGCCAGCAGTGACGGGGGCGGGAACACCGGGGAGCTGTTTTTT CASSDGGGNTGELFF
- TRBD1 TRBJ1-2 TRBV30 TGTGCCTGGGATACAGGGGCGGGCGGCTACACCTTC CAWDTGAGGYTF
- - TRBJ1-6 TRBV6-5 TGTGCCAGCAGTTACGCCGCGAGTTCGGGGTCACCCCTCCACTTT CASSYAASSGSPLHF
- TRBD1 TRBJ2-7 TRBV7-9 TGTGCCAGCAGCCGGGACAGGGCCTCCTACGAGCAGTACTTC CASSRDRASYEQYF
- - TRBJ1-5 TRBV23-1 TGCGCCAGCAGTCACAGGGAAGGCCGGAGCAATCAGCCCCAGCATTTT CASSHREGRSNQPQHF
- - TRBJ1-4 TRBV30 TGTGCCTGGATACCGCGGGGAGACAATGAAAAACTGTTTTTT CAWIPRGDNEKLFF
- TRBD2 TRBJ2-7 TRBV28 TGTGCCAGCAGCTTATACCCCCCCTGGCGGGAGGGCTACGAGCAGTACTTC CASSLYPPWREGYEQYF
- - TRBJ1-2 TRBV5-1 TGCGCCAGCAGCTTGGACGGTAGGTGGAGCAGGGCTAACTATGGCTACACCTTC CASSLDGRWSRANYGYTF
- - TRBJ2-1 TRBV4-3 TGCGCCAGCAGCCAGGATCACCGGGGTCCCTACAATGAGCAGTTCTTC CASSQDHRGPYNEQFF
- - TRBJ2-7 TRBV7-9 TGTGCCAGCAGTCCCTTCGGGAGCGAGCAGTACTTC CASSPFGSEQYF
- - TRBJ2-7 TRBV6-6 TGTGCCAGCAGCCACGGTTTGTCCTACGAGCAGTACTTC CASSHGLSYEQYF
- - TRBJ1-1 TRBV7-3 TGTGCCAGCAGCTTCCAATTGGAGACTGAAGCTTTCTTT CASSFQLETEAFF
few TRBD1 TRBJ1-1 TRBV10-1 TGCGCCAGCAGTCCGGGACAGACGACTGAAGCTTTCTTT CASSPGQTTEAFF
- TRBD2 TRBJ2-1 TRBV28 TGTGCCAGCAGCCCAACGTTTAGGGCGGGAGGTCGATCCTACAATGAGCAGTTCTTC CASSPTFRAGGRSYNEQFF
- - TRBJ2-1 TRBV9 TGTGCCAGCAGCGTAGCCTGGACAGCCTACAATGAGCAGTTCTTC CASSVAWTAYNEQFF
- - TRBJ2-4 TRBV4-3 TGCGCCAGCAGCCATACAAATTCCAAAAACATTCAGTACTTC CASSHTNSKNIQYF
- TRBD2 TRBJ2-5 TRBV18 TGTGCCAGCTCACCACGGTTGGGGACTAGCGCCAATCAAGAGACCCAGTACTTC CASSPRLGTSANQETQYF
- TRBD2 TRBJ2-3 TRBV7-2 TGTGCCAGCAGCCCCGCGGGGACTAGCGGGAGTGGTACGCAGTATTTT CASSPAGTSGSGTQYF
- - TRBJ1-5 TRBV27 TGTGCCAGCAGTTCCCGGGACTCCCGACAGCCCCAGCATTTT CASSSRDSRQPQHF
- TRBD2 TRBJ2-1 TRBV19 TGTGCCAGTAAGCGGGAGGGCTACAATGAGCAGTTCTTC CASKREGYNEQFF
- - TRBJ2-5 TRBV2 TGTGCCAGCATCCTGGACAGAGGGACCCAGTACTTC CASILDRGTQYF
- - TRBJ1-5 TRBV2 TGTGCCAGCAGTGAGGACAGAAATCAGCCCCAGCATTTT CASSEDRNQPQHF
once TRBD1 TRBJ2-1 TRBV11-2 TGTGCCAGCAGCTTAACAGGGGGAGCCTACAATGAGCAGTTCTTC CASSLTGGAYNEQFF
- - TRBJ1-2 TRBV27 TGTGCCAGCAGTATACGATTCGGGGGTCATGGCTACACCTTC CASSIRFGGHGYTF
- - TRBJ2-7 TRBV19 TGTGCCAGTAGTCCCCATGGGGGAGGCTACGAGCAGTACTTC CASSPHGGGYEQYF
- - TRBJ1-1 TRBV4-3 TGCGCCAGCAGCCGACGGACAGCCTTGAACACTGAAGCTTTCTTT CASSRRTALNTEAFF
- - TRBJ2-5 TRBV5-6 TGTGCCAGCAGCTTGGGAGGGGGTCTTGAGACCCAGTACTTC CASSLGGGLETQYF
- - TRBJ2-7 TRBV19 TGTGCCAGTAGTATGGGACCGGGACAACCCTCCTACGAGCAGTACTTC CASSMGPGQPSYEQYF